The text below deals with one TCR beta chain. An input of roughly 0.5 to 1 ug of RNA was subjected to reverse transcription using random hexamers. Via MiXCR, TCRdb re-called the immunoSEQ multiplex PCR reads, giving one row per CDR3 protein. The table lists about 180,000 distinct CDR3 sequences, roughly 96% of them singletons, with 0.15% to 0.2% in the top ten. This sample is part of a study of CD8 T cells in Susac syndrome. Germline assignment: CDR1 SQVTM and CDR2 ANQGSEA. V was pared by 5 bases and J by 6 bases, with 8 bases between. This CDR3 contains 11 residues. V and J are TRBV29-1 and TRBJ2-4; possibly TRBD2 for D (6 bases). The sample comprised CD8+ T cells from PBMCs. This receptor was obtained from a human donor with multiple sclerosis. CDR3 bases: TGCAGCGTTCTGGAGGGAAACATTCAGTACTTC. It encodes CSVLEGNIQYF.